This T cell receptor (beta chain) stems from a study of identical twins. Study-level points and caveats: Those out-of-frame alpha sequences shared by twins showed an excess of low generation probability.

TCRdb called the 5' RACE reads again in MiXCR, with one record for every CDR3 protein. The sample carries 210,000 or so distinct CDR3 sequences, around 8.1% recorded once. Trimming shortened V by 1 base and J by 6 bases, and 17 bases separated the two germline ends. This CDR3 has 16 amino acids. In germline, CDR1 is SGHRS, CDR2 YFSETQ. The sample holds many counts of this clonotype. Its antigen remains unidentified. In addition, the sample was reused for a study of yellow fever vaccine responses in identical twins.

The source of this sequence is a woman aged 18-29 years in good health. The sequencing input was memory (CD45RO+) T cells sorted from blood. V is TRBV5-1 and J is TRBJ2-1; maybe TRBD2 (6 bases). CDR3 coding DNA: TGCGCCAGCAGCTTGCAGGCTAGCGCGAAACTCAATGAGCAGTTCTTC. This codes for CASSLQASAKLNEQFF.